A single sample gave rise to the 23 T cell receptor beta chains below, sequenced in a study of coeliac disease. This table comes from immunoSEQ multiplex PCR, and its TCRdb copy is limited to in-frame clones, with some not included. The data show about 1,700 clones, over 70% seen once. Sequencing was done on a sample of lymphocytes from the gut lamina propria. These receptors all stem from a human donor without celiac disease.

The V call is TRBV10-3, the J call TRBJ2-5; D call uncertain. Germline V lookup: CDR1 ENHRY, CDR2 SYGVKD. The CDR3 consists of 13 residues. V shed 3 bases and J shed 5 bases, with 10 bases lying between them. The CDR3 region has the DNA TGTGCCATCAGTGACGGTCTAACGGAGACCCAGTACTTC. Translation: CAISDGLTETQYF.

The CDR3 spells CASSETRAGGTGELFF. CDR3 nucleotide sequence: TGTGCCAGCTCAGAAACAAGGGCAGGAGGGACCGGGGAGCTGTTTTTT. The gene calls are TRBV18 and TRBJ2-2; D perhaps matches TRBD2 (6 bases). Trimming pared 5 bases from V and 5 bases from J, leaving 18 bases between. This CDR3 has 16 amino acids. Germline CDR1 and CDR2: KGHSH and LQKENI.

The rearrangement links TRBV6-5 to TRBJ2-7; 13 bases map to TRBD2. V lost 5 bases and J lost 3; bases outside the gene matches: 4. Germline loops: CDR1 MNHEY, CDR2 SVGAGI. The CDR3 runs to 15 residues. Here the CDR3 DNA reads TGTGCCAGCAGTCGACTAGCGGGAGGCCACTACGAGCAGTACTTC. Protein: CASSRLAGGHYEQYF.

The chain employs TRBV30 and TRBJ1-5; D perhaps matches TRBD1 (5 bases). Germline V gene sequence: CDR1 GTSNPN, CDR2 SVGIG (reference sequence). The germline V and J ends were trimmed by 4 bases and 11 bases, with 30 bases remaining between them. The CDR3 has 17 amino acids. CDR3 sequence (DNA): TGTGCCTGGATGACCCCCAACAGGTCGGTAGAGCAATCAGCCCAGCATTTT. This encodes CAWMTPNRSVEQSAQHF.

This clone turned up a few times. This chain connects TRBV6-4 to TRBJ2-7; TRBD2 might be the D (7 bases). The germline V and J ends were trimmed by 5 bases and 4 bases, with 18 bases remaining between them. Germline CDR1 reads MRHNA; CDR2 reads SNTAGT. This CDR3 is 15 amino acids long. CDR3 residues: CASSPLGGGVYEQYF. The CDR3 DNA reads as TGTGCCAGCAGTCCGCTGGGGGGGGGCGTATACGAGCAGTACTTC.

This clone was counted between two and nine times. This chain links TRBV4-2 with TRBJ2-1, with 9 nucleotides matching TRBD2. Trimming took 5 bases from V and 5 from J; bases not matched to a gene: 13. Germline V gene data show CDR1 as LGHNA and CDR2 as YNFKEQ. The CDR3 has 17 amino acids. The CDR3 region has the DNA TGTGCCAGCAGCGCACTAACCCCTAGCGGGAAAAACAATGAGCAGTTCTTC. This codes for CASSALTPSGKNNEQFF.

The chain recombines TRBV6-4 with TRBJ2-2; possibly TRBD1 for D (5 bases). The CDR3 length is 15 residues. V was clipped by 2 bases and J by 4 bases, with 11 bases between them. CDR1 and CDR2 from the germline V gene are MRHNA and SNTAGT. CDR3 DNA sequence: TGTGCCAGCAGTGACATGGCAGGGTTCACCGGGGAGCTGTTTTTT. It is translated as CASSDMAGFTGELFF.

This clone came up a few times. The chain recombines TRBV30 with TRBJ2-7; 8 nucleotides line up with TRBD1. The CDR3 is 16 residues long. V was pared by 1 base and J by 0 bases, with 8 bases of the junction left unmatched. The germline gives CDR1 GTSNPN, CDR2 SVGIG (reference sequence). Here the CDR3 DNA reads TGTGCCTGGAGTGCTCGTGAGGGGACAGGCTCCTACGAGCAGTACTTC. This translates into CAWSAREGTGSYEQYF.

The rearrangement uses TRBV7-3 and TRBJ2-3; tentatively, D is TRBD2 (6 bases). Trimming stripped 5 bases from V and 4 bases from J, with 13 bases between. The germline gives CDR1 SGHTA, CDR2 FQGTGA. The CDR3 sequence is 14 residues long. DNA for the CDR3: TGTGCCAGCAGCGTCGGGACTCCCCCAGATACGCAGTATTTT. It yields the protein CASSVGTPPDTQYF.

This clone occurred a few times. DNA of the CDR3: TGTGCCAGCAGCCCCCGGACAGGGGCTGGAAACACCATATATTTT. This codes for CASSPRTGAGNTIYF. This chain links TRBV7-2 with TRBJ1-3; 9 nucleotides line up with TRBD1. V gave up 5 bases and J gave up 2 bases; unmatched junction bases: 4. The CDR3 has 15 residues. Germline CDR1 is SGHTA and CDR2 is FQGNSA.

This clone has only one observation. This chain uses TRBV11-3 with TRBJ2-3; 9 bases map to TRBD1. V lost 5 bases and J lost 5; bases outside the gene matches: 2. Germline-derived CDR1 and CDR2 are SGHNT and YENEEA. This CDR3 contains 13 residues. The CDR3 DNA reads TGTGCCAGCAGCCCGGACAGGGGAGATACGCAGTATTTT. Encoded protein: CASSPDRGDTQYF.

The chain is built from TRBV10-2 and TRBJ1-5; 12 nucleotides agree with TRBD1. The V gene's germline CDR1 is WSHSY and CDR2 SAAADI. The CDR3 length is 16 residues. V lost 11 bases, J lost 3 bases, and 11 bases stayed unmatched. The chain's CDR3 is CASRPGQGASNQPQHF. CDR3 bases: TGCGCCTCTCGTCCGGGACAGGGGGCCTCCAATCAGCCCCAGCATTTT.

This rearrangement joins TRBV7-8 to TRBJ1-1; D possibly corresponds to TRBD1 (6 bases). Germline CDR1 SGHVS, CDR2 FQNEAQ. The CDR3 contains 13 residues. Trimming pared 10 bases from V and 0 bases from J, leaving 12 bases between. The CDR3 loop reads CATTGQMNTEAFF. CDR3 DNA: TGTGCCACTACGGGACAAATGAACACTGAAGCTTTCTTT.

The chain recombines TRBV20-1 with TRBJ2-7, with D maybe TRBD2 (6 bases). The CDR3 spans 11 residues. In germline, CDR1 is DFQATT, CDR2 SNEGSKA (reference sequence). The V end lost 6 bases, the J end lost 5 bases, and 11 bases lay between the germline ends. CDR3 in DNA: TGCAGTGCGGAATGGGGGGACGAGCAGTACTTC. This encodes CSAEWGDEQYF.

The chain links TRBV9 to TRBJ2-2; TRBD1 matches at 11 bases. CDR3 size: 16 residues. V was clipped by 6 bases and J by 6 bases; unmatched bases: 10. In germline, CDR1 is SGDLS, CDR2 YYNGEE. In nucleotides, the CDR3 is TGTGCCAGCACCCCCCGGGACAGGGGGATTCCCGGGGAGCTGTTTTTT. Protein product: CASTPRDRGIPGELFF. Complete variable domain (other parts from reference TRBV9 and TRBJ2-2): DSGVTQTPKHLITATGQRVTLRCSPRSGDLSVYWYQQSLDQGLQFLIQYYNGEERAKGNILERFSAQQFPDLHSELNLSSLELGDSALYFCASTPRDRGIPGELFFGEGSRLTVL.

This clone was counted a few times. V gene TRBV27 combines with J gene TRBJ1-3; D remains unclear. Trimming took 10 bases from V and 0 from J, leaving 13 bases between them. Germline lookup yields CDR1 MNHEY and CDR2 SMNVEV (reference sequence). The CDR3 runs to 14 residues. This CDR3 reads CATKRGGSGNTIYF. The CDR3 nucleotides read TGTGCCACCAAACGAGGAGGCTCTGGAAACACCATATATTTT.

V usage is TRBV14 and J usage is TRBJ2-3; 9 nucleotides line up with TRBD1. V lost 6 bases and J lost 3; bases outside the gene matches: 7. This CDR3 has 15 amino acids. CDR1 is SGHDN, CDR2 FVKESK, per germline. The CDR3 region is CASSTDRGRTDTQYF. In DNA form, the CDR3 reads TGTGCCAGCAGTACCGACAGGGGGAGGACAGATACGCAGTATTTT.

The V gene is TRBV9, the J gene TRBJ2-1; 8 nucleotides agree with TRBD2. Germline V CDR1 and CDR2: SGDLS, YYNGEE. CDR3 size: 15 residues. V lost 3 bases, J lost 3 bases, and 5 bases stayed unmatched. CDR3 bases: TGTGCCAGCAGCGCGGGACTAGATTTCTACAATGAGCAGTTCTTC. Protein sequence: CASSAGLDFYNEQFF.

This clone was observed once. CDR3 sequence (DNA): TGCGCCAGCAGCACCCGACTAGCGGAGGGAAATGAGCAGTTCTTC. Translating gives CASSTRLAEGNEQFF. This chain links TRBV5-1 with TRBJ2-1; 9 nucleotides line up with TRBD2. Germline trimming cut 4 bases from V and 7 bases from J; bases unmatched to any gene: 9. There are 15 residues in the CDR3. In germline, CDR1 is SGHRS, CDR2 YFSETQ. Filled out from reference TRBV5-1 and TRBJ2-1, the complete variable domain reads KAGVTQTPRYLIKTRGQQVTLSCSPISGHRSVSWYQQTPGQGLQFLFEYFSETQRNKGNFPGRFSGRQFSNSRSEMNVSTLELGDSALYLCASSTRLAEGNEQFFGPGTRLTVL.

This clone appeared a single time. The chain employs TRBV30 and TRBJ2-5; D unresolved. Trimming took off 1 base at V and 2 bases at J, with 11 bases between the two ends. Germline CDR1 and CDR2: GTSNPN and SVGIG (reference sequence). The CDR3 sequence is 14 residues long. DNA for the CDR3: TGTGCCTGGAGTGGATGGCAGTTACAAGAGACCCAGTACTTC. This sequence encodes CAWSGWQLQETQYF.

The rearrangement links TRBV11-2 to TRBJ2-5; D gene unclear. The V end lost 1 base, the J end lost 11 bases, and 17 bases lay between the germline ends. The CDR3 contains 14 residues. The germline V gene encodes CDR1 SGHAT and CDR2 FQNNGV. The CDR3, as DNA: TGTGCCAGCAGCTTAGCTCGGGTAGGCGAAGAGCAGTACTTC. Translation: CASSLARVGEEQYF.

The chain carries TRBV28 and TRBJ2-7; the D is unclear. V shed 7 bases and J shed 5 bases, with 9 bases lying between them. The V gene's germline CDR1 is MDHEN and CDR2 SYDVKM. This CDR3 comprises 11 residues. The CDR3 here is CASTRNNEQYF. CDR3 coding DNA: TGTGCCAGCACTAGAAACAACGAGCAGTACTTC.

This chain links TRBV15 with TRBJ2-7, with unresolved D. V was shortened by 1 base and J by 6 bases, with 7 bases between the two germline ends. The CDR3 runs to 12 residues. Germline V gene lookup returns CDR1 LNHNV and CDR2 YYDKDF (reference sequence). CDR3 residues: CATSRAFSEQYF. CDR3 bases: TGTGCCACCAGCAGAGCTTTCTCCGAGCAGTACTTC. The variable domain in full, completed from reference TRBV15 and TRBJ2-7, reads DAMVIQNPRYQVTQFGKPVTLSCSQTLNHNVMYWYQQKSSQAPKLLFHYYDKDFNNEADTPDNFQSRRPNTSFCFLDIRSPGLGDTAMYLCATSRAFSEQYFGPGTRLTVT.